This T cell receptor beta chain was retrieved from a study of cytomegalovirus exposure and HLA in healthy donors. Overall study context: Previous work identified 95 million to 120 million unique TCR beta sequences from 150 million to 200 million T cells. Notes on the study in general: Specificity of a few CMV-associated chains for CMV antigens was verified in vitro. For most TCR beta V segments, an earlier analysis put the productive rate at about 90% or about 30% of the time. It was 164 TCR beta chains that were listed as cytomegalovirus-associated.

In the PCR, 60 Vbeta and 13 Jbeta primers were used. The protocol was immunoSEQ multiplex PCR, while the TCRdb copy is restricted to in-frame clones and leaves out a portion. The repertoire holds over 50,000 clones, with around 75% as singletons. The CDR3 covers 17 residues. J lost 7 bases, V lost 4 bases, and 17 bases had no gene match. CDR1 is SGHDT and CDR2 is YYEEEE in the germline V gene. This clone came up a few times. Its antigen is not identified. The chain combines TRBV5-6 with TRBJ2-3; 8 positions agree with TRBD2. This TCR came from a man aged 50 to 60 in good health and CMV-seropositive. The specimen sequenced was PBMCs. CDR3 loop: CASSPGVGRERGYTQYF. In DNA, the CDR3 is TGTGCCAGCAGCCCGGGGGTCGGGAGGGAAAGAGGTTATACGCAGTATTTT.